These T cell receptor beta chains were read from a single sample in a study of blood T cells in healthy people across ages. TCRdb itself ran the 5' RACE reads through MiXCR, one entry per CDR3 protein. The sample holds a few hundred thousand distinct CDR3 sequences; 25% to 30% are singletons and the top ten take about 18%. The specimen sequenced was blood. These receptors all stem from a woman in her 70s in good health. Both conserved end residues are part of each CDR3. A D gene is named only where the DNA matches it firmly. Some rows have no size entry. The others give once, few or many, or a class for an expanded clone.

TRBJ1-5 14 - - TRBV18 CASSPGSSNQPQHF TGTGCCAGCTCACCGGGCTCGAGCAATCAGCCCCAGCATTTT
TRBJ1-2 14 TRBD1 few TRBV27 CASSPTTGEDGYTF TGTGCCAGCAGTCCGACGACAGGGGAGGATGGCTACACCTTC
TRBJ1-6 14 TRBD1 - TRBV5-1 CASSSGTEISPLHF TGCGCCAGCAGCTCCGGGACAGAGATTTCACCCCTCCACTTT
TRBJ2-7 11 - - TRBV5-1 CASRGEYEQYF TGCGCCAGCAGGGGAGAATACGAGCAGTACTTC
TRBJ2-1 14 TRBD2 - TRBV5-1 CASSASGGYNEQFF TGCGCCAGCAGCGCTAGCGGGGGCTACAATGAGCAGTTCTTC
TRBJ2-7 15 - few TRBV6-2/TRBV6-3 CASSSPDSHPYEQYF TGTGCCAGCAGCTCTCCCGACTCCCACCCCTACGAGCAGTACTTC
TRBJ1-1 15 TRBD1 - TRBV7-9 CASSYNRGLPTEAFF TGTGCCAGCAGCTACAACAGGGGACTACCCACTGAAGCTTTCTTT
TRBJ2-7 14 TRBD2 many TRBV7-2 CASSWEGMTYEQYF TGTGCCAGCAGCTGGGAGGGAATGACCTACGAGCAGTACTTC
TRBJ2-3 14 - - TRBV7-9 CASSLGTFADTQYF TGTGCCAGCAGCTTAGGGACTTTCGCGGATACGCAGTATTTT
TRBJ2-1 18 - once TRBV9 CASSAYFGRGALRNEQFF TGTGCCAGCAGCGCGTATTTCGGAAGGGGGGCATTACGCAATGAGCAGTTCTTC
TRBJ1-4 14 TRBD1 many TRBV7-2 CASSFRQGREKLFF TGTGCCAGCAGCTTCCGACAGGGACGGGAAAAACTGTTTTTT
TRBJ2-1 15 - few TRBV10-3 CAISNRQLLYNGQFF TGTGCCATCAGTAACAGACAGCTCCTTTACAATGGGCAGTTCTTC
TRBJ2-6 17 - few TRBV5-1 CASSRAPGGAGANVLTF TGCGCCAGCAGCCGCGCACCCGGGGGCGCTGGGGCCAACGTCCTGACTTTC
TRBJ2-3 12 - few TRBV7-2 CASSFGGDTQYF TGTGCCAGCAGTTTTGGCGGAGATACGCAGTATTTT
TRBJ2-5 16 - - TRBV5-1 CASSLEVGGKIGTQYF TGCGCCAGCAGCTTGGAGGTCGGTGGGAAGATTGGGACCCAGTACTTC
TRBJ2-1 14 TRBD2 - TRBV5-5 CASSAGGVSNEQFF TGTGCCAGCAGCGCGGGGGGGGTCTCCAATGAGCAGTTCTTC
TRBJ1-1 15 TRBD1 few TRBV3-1 CASSPRQGENTEAFF TGTGCCAGCAGCCCACGACAGGGTGAGAACACTGAAGCTTTCTTT
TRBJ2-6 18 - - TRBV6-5 CASSYSSTRPSGANVLTF TGTGCCAGCAGTTACTCATCGACCCGTCCGTCTGGGGCCAACGTCCTGACTTTC
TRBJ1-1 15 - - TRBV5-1 CASSLADGMNTEAFF TGCGCCAGCAGCTTGGCCGATGGGATGAACACTGAAGCTTTCTTT
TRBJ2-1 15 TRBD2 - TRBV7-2 CASTLMVAGDHEQFF TGTGCCAGCACCCTTATGGTAGCGGGGGATCATGAGCAGTTCTTC
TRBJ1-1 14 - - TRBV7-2 CASSPGGWNTEAFF TGTGCCAGCAGCCCTGGGGGGTGGAACACTGAAGCTTTCTTT
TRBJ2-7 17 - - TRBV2 CASSQYYPRGSSYEQYF TGTGCCAGCAGCCAATATTACCCACGGGGGTCTTCCTACGAGCAGTACTTC
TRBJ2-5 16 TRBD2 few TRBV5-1 CASSNPGLGFGETQYF TGCGCCAGCAGCAATCCGGGACTAGGGTTCGGGGAGACCCAGTACTTC
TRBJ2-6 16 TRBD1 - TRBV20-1 CSAKGQGASGANVLTF TGCAGTGCTAAAGGACAGGGGGCTTCTGGGGCCAACGTCCTGACTTTC
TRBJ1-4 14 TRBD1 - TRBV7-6 CASSRTGVGEKLFF TGTGCCAGCAGCCGGACAGGTGTGGGCGAAAAACTGTTTTTT
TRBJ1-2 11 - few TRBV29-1 CSVEGNYGYTF TGCAGCGTTGAAGGGAACTATGGCTACACCTTC
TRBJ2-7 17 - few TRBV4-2 CASSQDRRAGAVSEQYF TGTGCCAGCAGCCAAGATAGAAGGGCAGGGGCCGTAAGCGAGCAGTACTTC
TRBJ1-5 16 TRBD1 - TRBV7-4 CASSSVPTGEDQPQHF TGTGCCAGCAGCTCCGTACCGACAGGGGAGGATCAGCCCCAGCATTTT
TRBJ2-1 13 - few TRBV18 CASSPRSSNEQFF TGTGCCAGCTCACCACGGTCATCTAATGAGCAGTTCTTC
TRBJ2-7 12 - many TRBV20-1 CSASDLSYEQYF TGCAGTGCTAGCGATCTCTCCTACGAGCAGTACTTC
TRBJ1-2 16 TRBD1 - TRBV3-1 CASSPYGQGRNYGHTF TGTGCCAGCAGCCCCTATGGACAGGGGAGGAACTATGGCCACACCTTC
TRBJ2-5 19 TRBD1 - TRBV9 CASSARRDSLWDGRETQYF TGTGCCAGCAGCGCCCGCCGGGACAGTCTTTGGGACGGTAGAGAGACCCAGTACTTC
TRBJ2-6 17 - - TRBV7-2 CASSLRGESTGANVLTF TGTGCCAGCAGCCTTAGGGGGGAAAGCACTGGGGCCAACGTCCTGACTTTC
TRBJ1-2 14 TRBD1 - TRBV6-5 CASNGGQVFGGYTF TGTGCCAGCAACGGGGGACAGGTCTTCGGTGGCTACACCTTC
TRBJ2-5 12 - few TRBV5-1 CASSSVMETQYF TGCGCCAGCAGCTCAGTAATGGAGACCCAGTACTTC
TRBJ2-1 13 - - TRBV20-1 CSATPGGPRGQFF TGCAGTGCTACTCCGGGGGGCCCCCGGGGGCAGTTCTTC
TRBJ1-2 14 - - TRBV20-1 CSARINGQDYGYTF TGCAGTGCTAGAATAAACGGGCAGGACTATGGCTACACCTTC
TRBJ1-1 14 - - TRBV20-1 CSATPPTGNTEAFF TGCAGTGCCACCCCCCCGACAGGGAACACTGAAGCTTTCTTT
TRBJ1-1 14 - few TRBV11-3 CASSPHSGGTEAFF TGTGCCAGCAGCCCACACTCGGGGGGGACTGAAGCTTTCTTT
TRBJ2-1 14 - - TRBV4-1 CASSQRTTYNEQFF TGCGCCAGCAGCCAGAGGACAACGTACAATGAGCAGTTCTTC
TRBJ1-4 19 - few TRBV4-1 CASSQGPIPGEGTNEKLFF TGCGCCAGCAGCCAAGGCCCAATTCCAGGGGAGGGAACTAATGAAAAACTGTTTTTT
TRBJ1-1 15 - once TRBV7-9 CASSLLAGANTEAFF TGTGCCAGCAGCTTGTTAGCAGGGGCGAACACTGAAGCTTTCTTT
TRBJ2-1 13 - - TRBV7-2 CASIGGPYNEQFF TGTGCCAGCATCGGGGGGCCCTACAATGAGCAGTTCTTC